Listed here is a single T cell receptor beta chain. The target antigen is unknown. The CDR3 spans 16 residues. Germline values: CDR1 SGHTS, CDR2 YDEGEE. The V gene lost 0 bases and the J gene lost 5 bases, with 12 bases spanning the gap. The data originate from a study of cytomegalovirus exposure and HLA in healthy donors. Study outcomes and limitations: Later work found most CMV-associated TCR beta chains apparently HLA-restricted. Most of the TCR beta V segments (in an earlier analysis) were productive either about 87% or about 30% of the time. A later analysis linked a missense variant in DCLRE1C to the trimming of TCR beta V and J genes.

A multiplex PCR was run with 60 Vbeta primers and 13 Jbeta primers. Sequencing used immunoSEQ multiplex PCR; TCRdb keeps in-frame clones, though not all of them. The sample table includes about 200,000 clones. This TCR was recovered from a boy younger than 18 in good health and CMV-seronegative. Sequencing used PBMCs. V and J are TRBV5-8 and TRBJ1-6; D gene ambiguous. The CDR3 nucleotides read TGTGCCAGCAGCTTGGCCGTGTGGCGGAATAATTCACCCCTCCACTTT. Translating gives CASSLAVWRNNSPLHF.